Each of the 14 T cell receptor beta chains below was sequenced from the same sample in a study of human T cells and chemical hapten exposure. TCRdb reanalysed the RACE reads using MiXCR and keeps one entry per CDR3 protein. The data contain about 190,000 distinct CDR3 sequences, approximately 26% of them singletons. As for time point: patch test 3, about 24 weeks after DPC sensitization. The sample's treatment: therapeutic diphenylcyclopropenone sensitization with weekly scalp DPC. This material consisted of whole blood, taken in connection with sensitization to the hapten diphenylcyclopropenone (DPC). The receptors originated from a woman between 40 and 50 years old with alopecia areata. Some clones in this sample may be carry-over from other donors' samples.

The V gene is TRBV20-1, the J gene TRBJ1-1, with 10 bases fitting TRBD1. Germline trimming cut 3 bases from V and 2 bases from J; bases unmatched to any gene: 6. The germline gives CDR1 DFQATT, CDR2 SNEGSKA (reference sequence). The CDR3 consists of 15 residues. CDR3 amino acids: CSARDRGAYNTEAFF. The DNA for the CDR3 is TGCAGTGCTAGGGACAGGGGGGCATATAACACTGAAGCTTTCTTT.

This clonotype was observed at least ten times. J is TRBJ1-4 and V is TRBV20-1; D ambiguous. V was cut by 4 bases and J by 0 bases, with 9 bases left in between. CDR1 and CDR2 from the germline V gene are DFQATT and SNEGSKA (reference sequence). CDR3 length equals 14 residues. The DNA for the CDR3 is TGCAGTGCTATCATGACTCCAACTAATGAAAAACTGTTTTTT. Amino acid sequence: CSAIMTPTNEKLFF.

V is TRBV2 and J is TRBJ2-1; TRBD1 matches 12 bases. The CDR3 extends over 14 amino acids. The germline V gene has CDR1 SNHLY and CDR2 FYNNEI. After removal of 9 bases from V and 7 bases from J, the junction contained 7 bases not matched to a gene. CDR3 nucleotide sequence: TGTGCCAGTAAACCGGGACAGGGGGCAAATGAGCAGTTCTTC. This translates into CASKPGQGANEQFF. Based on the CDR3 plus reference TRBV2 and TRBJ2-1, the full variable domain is EPEVTQTPSHQVTQMGQEVILRCVPISNHLYFYWYRQILGQKVEFLVSFYNNEISEKSEIFDDQFSVERPDGSNFTLKIRSTKLEDSAMYFCASKPGQGANEQFFGPGTRLTVL.

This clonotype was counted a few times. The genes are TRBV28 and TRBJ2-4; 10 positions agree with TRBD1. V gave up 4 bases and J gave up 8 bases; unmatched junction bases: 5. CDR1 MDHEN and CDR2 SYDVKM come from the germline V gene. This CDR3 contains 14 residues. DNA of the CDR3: TGTGCCAGCAGTTCCGGGACAGGGGCTGACATTCAGTACTTC. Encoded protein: CASSSGTGADIQYF.

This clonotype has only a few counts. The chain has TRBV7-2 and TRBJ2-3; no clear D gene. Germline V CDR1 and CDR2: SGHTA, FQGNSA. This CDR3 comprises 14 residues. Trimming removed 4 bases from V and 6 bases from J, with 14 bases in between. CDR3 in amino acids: CASSSTVRVDTQYF. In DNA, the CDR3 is TGTGCCAGCAGCTCTACCGTACGCGTCGATACGCAGTATTTT.

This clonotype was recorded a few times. CDR3 amino acids: CASSLWGTGELFF. Here the CDR3 DNA reads TGTGCCAGCAGTTTATGGGGGACCGGGGAGCTGTTTTTT. The chain joins TRBV28 to TRBJ2-2; D is unclear. V was clipped by 0 bases and J by 5 bases, with 4 bases between them. This CDR3 has 13 amino acids. Germline values: CDR1 MDHEN, CDR2 SYDVKM.

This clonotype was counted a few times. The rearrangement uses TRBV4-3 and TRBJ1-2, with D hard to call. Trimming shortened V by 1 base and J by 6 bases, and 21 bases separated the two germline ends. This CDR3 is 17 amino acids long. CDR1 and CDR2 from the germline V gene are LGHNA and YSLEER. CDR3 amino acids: CASSQALSSRPSNGYTF. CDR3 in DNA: TGCGCCAGCAGCCAAGCTCTTTCCTCCCGGCCCTCCAATGGCTACACCTTC.

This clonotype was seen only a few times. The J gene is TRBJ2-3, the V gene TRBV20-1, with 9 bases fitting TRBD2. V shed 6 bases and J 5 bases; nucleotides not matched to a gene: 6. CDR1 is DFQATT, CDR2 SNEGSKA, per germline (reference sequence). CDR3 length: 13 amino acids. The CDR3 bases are TGCAGTGCAATAGCGGGAGACTTAGATACGCAGTATTTT. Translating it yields CSAIAGDLDTQYF.

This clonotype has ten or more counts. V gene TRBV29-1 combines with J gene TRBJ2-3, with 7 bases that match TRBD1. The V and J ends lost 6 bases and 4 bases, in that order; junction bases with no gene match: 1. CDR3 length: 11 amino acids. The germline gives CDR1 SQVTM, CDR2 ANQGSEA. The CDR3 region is CSVGQPDTQYF. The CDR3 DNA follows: TGCAGCGTGGGACAGCCAGATACGCAGTATTTT.

CDR3 coding DNA: TGTGCCATCAGTGCCCGCCTGTCATCTGATACGCAGTATTTT. It encodes CAISARLSSDTQYF. The chain recombines TRBV10-3 with TRBJ2-3, with D unclear. V lost 4 bases to trimming and J lost 6 bases, with 14 bases between them. This CDR3 contains 14 residues. From germline, CDR1 is ENHRY and CDR2 SYGVKD.

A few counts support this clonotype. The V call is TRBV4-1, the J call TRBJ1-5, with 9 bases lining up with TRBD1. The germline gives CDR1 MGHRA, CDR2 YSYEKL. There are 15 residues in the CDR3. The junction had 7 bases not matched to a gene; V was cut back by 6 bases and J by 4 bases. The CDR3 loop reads CASSSGTGFNQPQHF. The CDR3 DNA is TGCGCCAGCAGTTCTGGGACAGGGTTTAATCAGCCCCAGCATTTT.

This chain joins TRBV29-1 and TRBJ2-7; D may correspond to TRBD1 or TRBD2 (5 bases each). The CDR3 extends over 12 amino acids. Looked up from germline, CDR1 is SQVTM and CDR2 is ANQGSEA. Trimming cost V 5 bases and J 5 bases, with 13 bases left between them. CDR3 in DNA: TGCAGCGTTAGAAGAGGGGCCCACGAGCAGTACTTC. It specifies CSVRRGAHEQYF.

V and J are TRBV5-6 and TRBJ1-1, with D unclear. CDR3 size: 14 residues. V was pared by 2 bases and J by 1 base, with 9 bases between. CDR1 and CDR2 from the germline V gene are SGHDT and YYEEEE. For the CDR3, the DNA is TGTGCCAGCAGCTTTGTGGCAGCGAACACTGAAGCTTTCTTT. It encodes CASSFVAANTEAFF.

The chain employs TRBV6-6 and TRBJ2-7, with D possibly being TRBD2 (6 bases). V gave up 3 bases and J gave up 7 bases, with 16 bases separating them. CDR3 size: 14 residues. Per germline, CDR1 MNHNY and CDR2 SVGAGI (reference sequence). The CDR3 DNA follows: TGTGCCAGCAGTTATTCTGCGGGAATTGGGGAGCAGTACTTC. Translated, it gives CASSYSAGIGEQYF.